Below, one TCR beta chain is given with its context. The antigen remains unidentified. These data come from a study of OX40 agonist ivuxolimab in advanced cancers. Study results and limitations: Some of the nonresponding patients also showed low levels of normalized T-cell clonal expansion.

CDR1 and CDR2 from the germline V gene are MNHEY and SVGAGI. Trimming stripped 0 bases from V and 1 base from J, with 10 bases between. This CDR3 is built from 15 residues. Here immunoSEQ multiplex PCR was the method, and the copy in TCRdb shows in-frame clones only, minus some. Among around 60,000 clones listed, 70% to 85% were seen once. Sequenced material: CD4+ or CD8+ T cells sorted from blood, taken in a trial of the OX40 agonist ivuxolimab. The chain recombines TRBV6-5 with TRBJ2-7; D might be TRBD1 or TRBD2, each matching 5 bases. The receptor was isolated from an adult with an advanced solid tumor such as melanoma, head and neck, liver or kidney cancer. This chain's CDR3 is CASSYSFGGSYEQYF. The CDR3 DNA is TGTGCCAGCAGTTACTCGTTTGGGGGATCCTACGAGCAGTACTTC.